What follows describes a single T cell receptor beta chain. Its antigen is unknown. Germline lookup yields CDR1 SGHAT and CDR2 FQNNGV. The V gene lost 1 base and the J gene lost 6 bases, with 13 bases spanning the gap. The CDR3 sequence is 15 residues long. This sample was taken from a study of cytomegalovirus exposure and HLA in healthy donors. PCR employed 60 Vbeta and 13 Jbeta primers. Per the original data handling: Later analysis identified 80 million to 90 million unique TCR beta chains, about 10 million shared. Clones were sequenced by immunoSEQ multiplex PCR, and TCRdb holds only the in-frame ones, with some missing. Clone size and the V and J calls come from that table; the DNA yielded D and trimming. The sample carries about 62,000 clones, approximately 81% recorded once. Whole-study findings and limits: Reports indicate that TCR beta sequences accurately predicted the HLA-A and HLA-B alleles of most subjects. Association with HLA alleles at 0.05 false discovery rate was found for roughly 17,000 TCR beta sequences in a later analysis. Productive rates of about 87% or about 30% were seen for most TCR beta V segments in an earlier analysis.

The source of this sequence is a woman in her thirties in good health and CMV-seronegative. The V call is TRBV11-2, the J call TRBJ2-1, with D tentatively TRBD1 (5 bases). The source material was PBMCs. The CDR3 is CASSLVSVRGNEQFF. CDR3 DNA sequence: TGTGCCAGCAGCTTAGTAAGCGTTAGGGGCAATGAGCAGTTCTTC. Full variable domain (rest looked up from reference TRBV11-2 and TRBJ2-1): EAGVAQSPRYKIIEKRQSVAFWCNPISGHATLYWYQQILGQGPKLLIQFQNNGVVDDSQLPKDRFSAERLKGVDSTLKIQPAKLEDSAVYLCASSLVSVRGNEQFFGPGTRLTVL.